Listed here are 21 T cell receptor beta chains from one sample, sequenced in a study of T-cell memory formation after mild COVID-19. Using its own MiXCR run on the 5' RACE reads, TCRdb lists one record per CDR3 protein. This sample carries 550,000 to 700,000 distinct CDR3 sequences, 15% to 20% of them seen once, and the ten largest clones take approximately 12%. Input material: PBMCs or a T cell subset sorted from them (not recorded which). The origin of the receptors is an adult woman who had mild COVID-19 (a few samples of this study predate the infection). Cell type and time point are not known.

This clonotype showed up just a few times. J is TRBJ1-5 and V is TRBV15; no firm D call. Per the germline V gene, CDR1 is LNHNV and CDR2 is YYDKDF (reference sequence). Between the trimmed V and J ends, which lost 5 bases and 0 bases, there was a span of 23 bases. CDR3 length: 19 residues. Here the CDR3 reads CATSDHLSRRLGSNQPQHF. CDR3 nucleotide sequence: TGTGCCACCAGCGACCACCTAAGCCGAAGACTGGGTAGCAATCAGCCCCAGCATTTT. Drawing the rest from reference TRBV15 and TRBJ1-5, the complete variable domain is DAMVIQNPRYQVTQFGKPVTLSCSQTLNHNVMYWYQQKSSQAPKLLFHYYDKDFNNEADTPDNFQSRRPNTSFCFLDIRSPGLGDTAMYLCATSDHLSRRLGSNQPQHFGDGTRLSIL.

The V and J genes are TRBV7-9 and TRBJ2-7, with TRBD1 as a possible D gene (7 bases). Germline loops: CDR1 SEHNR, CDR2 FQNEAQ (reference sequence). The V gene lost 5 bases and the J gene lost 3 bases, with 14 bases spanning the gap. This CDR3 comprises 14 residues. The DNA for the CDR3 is TGTGCCAGCAGCGGAGGGGGCTGGAGCTACGAGCAGTACTTC. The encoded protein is CASSGGGWSYEQYF. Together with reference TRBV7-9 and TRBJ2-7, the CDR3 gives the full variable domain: DTGVSQNPRHKITKRGQNVTFRCDPISEHNRLYWYRQTLGQGPEFLTYFQNEAQLEKSRLLSDRFSAERPKGSFSTLEIQRTEQGDSAMYLCASSGGGWSYEQYFGPGTRLTVT.

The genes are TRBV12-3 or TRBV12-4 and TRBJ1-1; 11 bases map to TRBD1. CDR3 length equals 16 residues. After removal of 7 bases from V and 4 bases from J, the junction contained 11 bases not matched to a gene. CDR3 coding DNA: TGTGCCAGCAACGTGGACAGGGGGCGCGGGATCACTGAAGCTTTCTTT. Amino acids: CASNVDRGRGITEAFF.

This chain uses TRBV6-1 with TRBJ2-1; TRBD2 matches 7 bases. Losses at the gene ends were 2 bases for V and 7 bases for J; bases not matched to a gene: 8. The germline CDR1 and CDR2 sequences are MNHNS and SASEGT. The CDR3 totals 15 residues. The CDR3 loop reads CASSEQGGPVNEQFF. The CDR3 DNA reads TGTGCCAGCAGTGAACAGGGAGGGCCGGTGAATGAGCAGTTCTTC.

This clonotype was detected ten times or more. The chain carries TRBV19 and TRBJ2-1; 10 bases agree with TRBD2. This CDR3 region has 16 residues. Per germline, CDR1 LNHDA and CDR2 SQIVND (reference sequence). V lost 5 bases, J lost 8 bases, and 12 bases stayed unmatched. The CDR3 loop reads CASSSGLAGDRDEQFF. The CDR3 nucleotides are TGTGCCAGTAGTTCCGGCCTAGCGGGGGACCGGGATGAGCAGTTCTTC.

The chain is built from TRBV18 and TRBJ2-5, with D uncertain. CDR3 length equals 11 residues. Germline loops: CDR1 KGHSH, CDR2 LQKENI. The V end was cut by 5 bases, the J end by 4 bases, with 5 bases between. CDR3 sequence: CASSTAETQYF. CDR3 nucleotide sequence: TGTGCCAGCTCAACGGCAGAGACCCAGTACTTC.

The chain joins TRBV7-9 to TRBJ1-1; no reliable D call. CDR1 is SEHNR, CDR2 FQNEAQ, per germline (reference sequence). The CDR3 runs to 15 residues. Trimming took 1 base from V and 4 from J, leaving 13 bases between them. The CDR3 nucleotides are TGTGCCAGCAGCTTAGGGGCCCTCGAGGGCACTGAAGCTTTCTTT. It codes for CASSLGALEGTEAFF. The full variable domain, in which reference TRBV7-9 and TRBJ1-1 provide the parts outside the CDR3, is DTGVSQNPRHKITKRGQNVTFRCDPISEHNRLYWYRQTLGQGPEFLTYFQNEAQLEKSRLLSDRFSAERPKGSFSTLEIQRTEQGDSAMYLCASSLGALEGTEAFFGQGTRLTVV.

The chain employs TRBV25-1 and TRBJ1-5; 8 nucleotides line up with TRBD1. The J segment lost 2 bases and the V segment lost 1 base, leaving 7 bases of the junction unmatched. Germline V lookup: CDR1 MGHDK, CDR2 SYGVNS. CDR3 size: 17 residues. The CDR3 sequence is CASSESAGGMGNQPQHF. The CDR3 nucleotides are TGTGCCAGCAGTGAATCGGCAGGGGGCATGGGCAATCAGCCCCAGCATTTT. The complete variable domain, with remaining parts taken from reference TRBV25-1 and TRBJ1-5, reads EADIYQTPRYLVIGTGKKITLECSQTMGHDKMYWYQQDPGMELHLIHYSYGVNSTEKGDLSSESTVSRIRTEHFPLTLESARPSHTSQYLCASSESAGGMGNQPQHFGDGTRLSIL.

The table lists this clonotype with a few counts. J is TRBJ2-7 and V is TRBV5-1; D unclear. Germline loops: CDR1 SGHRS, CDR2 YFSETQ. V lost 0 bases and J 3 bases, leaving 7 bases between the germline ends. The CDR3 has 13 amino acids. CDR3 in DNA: TGCGCCAGCAGCTTGGCTCAGGACTACGAGCAGTACTTC. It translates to CASSLAQDYEQYF.

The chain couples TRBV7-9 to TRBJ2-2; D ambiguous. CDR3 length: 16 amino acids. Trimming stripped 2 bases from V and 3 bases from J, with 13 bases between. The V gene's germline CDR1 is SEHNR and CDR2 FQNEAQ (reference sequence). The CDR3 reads CASSLPPSPHTGELFF. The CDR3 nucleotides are TGTGCCAGCAGCTTACCCCCGTCCCCTCACACCGGGGAGCTGTTTTTT.

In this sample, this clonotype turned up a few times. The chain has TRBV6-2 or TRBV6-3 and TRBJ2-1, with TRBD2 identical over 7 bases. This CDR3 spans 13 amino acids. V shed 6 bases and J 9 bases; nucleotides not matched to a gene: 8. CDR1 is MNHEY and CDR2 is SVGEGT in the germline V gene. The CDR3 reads CASSPLAGSEQFF. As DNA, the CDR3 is TGTGCCAGCAGCCCGTTAGCGGGTAGTGAGCAGTTCTTC.

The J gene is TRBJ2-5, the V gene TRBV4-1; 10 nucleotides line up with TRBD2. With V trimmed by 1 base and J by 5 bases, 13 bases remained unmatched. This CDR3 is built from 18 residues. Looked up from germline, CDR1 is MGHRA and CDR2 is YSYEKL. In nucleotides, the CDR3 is TGCGCCAGCAGCCAAGCATGGAGGAGCGGGGGGGCTTTGGAGACCCAGTACTTC. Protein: CASSQAWRSGGALETQYF.

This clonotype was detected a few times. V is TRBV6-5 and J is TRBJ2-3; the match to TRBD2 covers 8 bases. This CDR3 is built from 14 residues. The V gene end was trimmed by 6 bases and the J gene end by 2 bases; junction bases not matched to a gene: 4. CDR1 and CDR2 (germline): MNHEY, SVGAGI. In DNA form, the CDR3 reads TGTGCCAGCAGCTACGGGGGGGCCACAGATACGCAGTATTTT. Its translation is CASSYGGATDTQYF.

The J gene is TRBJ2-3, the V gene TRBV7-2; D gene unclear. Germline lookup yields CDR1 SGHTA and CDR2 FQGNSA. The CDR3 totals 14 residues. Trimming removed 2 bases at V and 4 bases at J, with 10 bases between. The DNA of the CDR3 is TGTGCCAGCAGCTTAAAATATTTCGCAGATACGCAGTATTTT. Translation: CASSLKYFADTQYF.

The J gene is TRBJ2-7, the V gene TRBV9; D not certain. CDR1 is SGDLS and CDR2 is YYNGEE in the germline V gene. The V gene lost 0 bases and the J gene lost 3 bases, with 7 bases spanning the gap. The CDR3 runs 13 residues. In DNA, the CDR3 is TGTGCCAGCAGCGTAGTTCCCGACTACGAGCAGTACTTC. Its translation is CASSVVPDYEQYF. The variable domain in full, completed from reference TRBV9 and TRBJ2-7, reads DSGVTQTPKHLITATGQRVTLRCSPRSGDLSVYWYQQSLDQGLQFLIQYYNGEERAKGNILERFSAQQFPDLHSELNLSSLELGDSALYFCASSVVPDYEQYFGPGTRLTVT.

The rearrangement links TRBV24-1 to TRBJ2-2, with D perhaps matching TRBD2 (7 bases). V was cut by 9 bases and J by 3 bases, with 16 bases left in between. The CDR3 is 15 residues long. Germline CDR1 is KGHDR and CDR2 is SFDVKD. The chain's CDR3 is CATRGAAPDTGELFF. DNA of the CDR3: TGTGCCACCCGGGGGGCAGCTCCTGACACCGGGGAGCTGTTTTTT.

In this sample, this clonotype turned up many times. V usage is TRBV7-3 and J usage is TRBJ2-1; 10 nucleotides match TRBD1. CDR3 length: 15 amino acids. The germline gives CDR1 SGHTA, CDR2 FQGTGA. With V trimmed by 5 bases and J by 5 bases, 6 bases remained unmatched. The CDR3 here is CASSPRTGGNNEQFF. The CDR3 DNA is TGTGCCAGCAGCCCCCGGACAGGGGGGAACAATGAGCAGTTCTTC. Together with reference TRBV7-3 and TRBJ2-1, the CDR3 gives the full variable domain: GAGVSQTPSNKVTEKGKYVELRCDPISGHTALYWYRQSLGQGPEFLIYFQGTGAADDSGLPNDRFFAVRPEGSVSTLKIQRTERGDSAVYLCASSPRTGGNNEQFFGPGTRLTVL.

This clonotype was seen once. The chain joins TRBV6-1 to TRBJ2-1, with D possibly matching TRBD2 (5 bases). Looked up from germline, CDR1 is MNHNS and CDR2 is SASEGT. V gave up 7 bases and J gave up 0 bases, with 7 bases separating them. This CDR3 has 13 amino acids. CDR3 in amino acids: CASNSVSYNEQFF. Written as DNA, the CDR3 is TGTGCCAGCAATAGCGTCTCCTACAATGAGCAGTTCTTC.

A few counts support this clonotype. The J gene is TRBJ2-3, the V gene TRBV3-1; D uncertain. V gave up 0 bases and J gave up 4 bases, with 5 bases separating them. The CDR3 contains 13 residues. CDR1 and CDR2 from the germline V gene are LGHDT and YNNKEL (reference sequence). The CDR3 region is CASSQDMADTQYF. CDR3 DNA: TGTGCCAGCAGCCAAGATATGGCAGATACGCAGTATTTT.

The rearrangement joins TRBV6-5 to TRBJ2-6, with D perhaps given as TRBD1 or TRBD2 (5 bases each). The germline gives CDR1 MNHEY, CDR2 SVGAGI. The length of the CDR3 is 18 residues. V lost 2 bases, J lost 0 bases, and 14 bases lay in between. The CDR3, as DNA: TGTGCCAGCAGTTACAGCGGACACTCCAGCTCTGGGGCCAACGTCCTGACTTTC. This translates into CASSYSGHSSSGANVLTF.

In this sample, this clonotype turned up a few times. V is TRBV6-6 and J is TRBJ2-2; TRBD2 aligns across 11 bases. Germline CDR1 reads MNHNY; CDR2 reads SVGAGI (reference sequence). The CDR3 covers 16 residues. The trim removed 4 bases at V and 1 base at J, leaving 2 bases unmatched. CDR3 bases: TGTGCCAGCAGTTTTGGACTAGCGGGGAACACCGGGGAGCTGTTTTTT. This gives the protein CASSFGLAGNTGELFF.